The sequence of this T cell receptor beta chain was determined in a study of blood T cell repertoires in COVID-19. Study information: Some COVID-19 samples were acute and others convalescent; all came from the United States, Italy and Spain.

Trimming took 6 bases from V and 5 from J; bases not matched to a gene: 2. The CDR3 extends over 13 amino acids. Germline CDR1 and CDR2: MNHEY and SVGAGI. Profiling relied on immunoSEQ multiplex PCR, and the TCRdb table lists in-frame clones only, not all of them. This table has roughly 68,000 clones, around 89% appearing once. The J gene is TRBJ1-5, the V gene TRBV6-5, with 9 bases aligning to TRBD1. The sequenced sample was peripheral blood. This clonotype originated in a woman aged 80 or over with active COVID-19. The CDR3 loop is CASSRQGDQPQHF. The CDR3, as DNA: TGTGCCAGCAGCCGACAGGGGGATCAGCCCCAGCATTTT.